This entry lists 31 T cell receptor beta chains sequenced from one sample in a study of cytomegalovirus exposure and HLA in healthy donors. The PCR contained 60 Vbeta and 13 Jbeta primers. Some clones are missing from TCRdb's copy, which holds only in-frame ones; the method was immunoSEQ multiplex PCR. The table lists 70,000 or so clones. Source material: PBMCs. Every receptor here comes from a female donor in good health and CMV-seropositive.

This chain uses TRBV28 with TRBJ2-5; 7 nucleotides line up with TRBD1. The CDR3 length is 14 residues. CDR1 MDHEN and CDR2 SYDVKM come from the germline V gene. Unmatched junction bases numbered 9, after V lost 7 bases and J lost 4 bases. CDR3 in DNA: TGTGCCAGCACGACAGGGACCCTGACAGAGACCCAGTACTTC. Its translation: CASTTGTLTETQYF.

This chain links TRBV7-2 with TRBJ1-4, with no clear D. Trimming shortened V by 6 bases and J by 7 bases, and 12 bases separated the two germline ends. The CDR3 has 13 amino acids. CDR1 and CDR2 from the germline V gene are SGHTA and FQGNSA. Here the CDR3 DNA reads TGTGCCAGCAGAGAGGGTACGGGTGAAAAACTGTTTTTT. Its translation is CASREGTGEKLFF.

This rearrangement joins TRBV19 to TRBJ2-2; 7 positions agree with TRBD1. Germline trimming cut 1 base from V and 1 base from J; bases unmatched to any gene: 3. Looked up from germline, CDR1 is LNHDA and CDR2 is SQIVND (reference sequence). The CDR3 contains 16 residues. The CDR3 nucleotides read TGTGCCAGTAGTATAGCTCCAGGGGGGAACACCGGGGAGCTGTTTTTT. Translated: CASSIAPGGNTGELFF. The full variable domain, its missing parts supplied by reference TRBV19 and TRBJ2-2, is DGGITQSPKYLFRKEGQNVTLSCEQNLNHDAMYWYRQDPGQGLRLIYYSQIVNDFQKGDIAEGYSVSREKKESFPLTVTSAQKNPTAFYLCASSIAPGGNTGELFFGEGSRLTVL.

The chain couples TRBV27 to TRBJ1-2, with TRBD1 matching 10 bases. The germline V gene has CDR1 MNHEY and CDR2 SMNVEV (reference sequence). This CDR3 region has 13 residues. The V gene end was trimmed by 5 bases and the J gene end by 8 bases; junction bases not matched to a gene: 5. The CDR3 is CASSRDRGEGYTF. In nucleotides, the CDR3 is TGTGCCAGCAGTCGGGACAGGGGTGAAGGCTACACCTTC.

The chain uses TRBV4-2 and TRBJ2-1, with D tentatively TRBD1 (5 bases). V shed 0 bases and J shed 5 bases, with 14 bases lying between them. The length of the CDR3 is 16 residues. Germline V gene data show CDR1 as LGHNA and CDR2 as YNFKEQ. CDR3 coding DNA: TGTGCCAGCAGCCAAGAAATGGTGACAGACGACAATGAGCAGTTCTTC. Residues: CASSQEMVTDDNEQFF.

V and J are TRBV7-2 and TRBJ1-5; D is unclear. This CDR3 is 15 amino acids long. Per the germline V gene, CDR1 is SGHTA and CDR2 is FQGNSA. V lost 5 bases to trimming and J lost 3 bases, with 14 bases between them. CDR3 in DNA: TGTGCCAGCAGCGTGGCCAGCGTCGACAATCAGCCCCAGCATTTT. Protein sequence: CASSVASVDNQPQHF. The whole variable domain, remainder taken from reference TRBV7-2 and TRBJ1-5, is GAGVSQSPSNKVTEKGKDVELRCDPISGHTALYWYRQSLGQGLEFLIYFQGNSAPDKSGLPSDRFSAERTGGSVSTLTIQRTQQEDSAVYLCASSVASVDNQPQHFGDGTRLSIL.

This chain joins TRBV5-1 and TRBJ1-1; 7 bases are shared with TRBD1. CDR3 length: 15 residues. CDR1 is SGHRS and CDR2 is YFSETQ in the germline V gene. The ends lost 3 bases at V and 1 base at J; junction bases unmatched: 6. CDR3 DNA: TGCGCCAGCAGCTCCGTCAGGGGGACGAACACTGAAGCTTTCTTT. This codes for CASSSVRGTNTEAFF.

The chain is built from TRBV6-1 and TRBJ2-1; 7 bases match TRBD1. The CDR3 is 12 amino acids. V trimming: 6 bases; J trimming: 7 bases; junction bases outside the gene matches: 3. Looked up from germline, CDR1 is MNHNS and CDR2 is SASEGT. CDR3 in DNA: TGTGCCAGCAGACGACAGGGAAATGAGCAGTTCTTC. Translation: CASRRQGNEQFF.

The CDR3, as DNA: TGTGCCAGTAGGCCGGGACTCGGGGGATACGAGCAGTACTTC. Translation: CASRPGLGGYEQYF. The rearrangement links TRBV19 to TRBJ2-7, with D perhaps matching TRBD2 (6 bases). Trimming removed 6 bases from V and 4 bases from J, with 16 bases in between. This CDR3 has 14 residues. CDR1 and CDR2 from the germline V gene are LNHDA and SQIVND (reference sequence).

V usage is TRBV5-1 and J usage is TRBJ2-5, with TRBD2 identical over 7 bases. In germline, CDR1 is SGHRS, CDR2 YFSETQ. With V trimmed by 3 bases and J by 3 bases, 5 bases remained unmatched. The CDR3 covers 14 residues. CDR3 sequence: CASSWEGRKETQYF. CDR3 sequence (DNA): TGCGCCAGCAGCTGGGAGGGACGGAAAGAGACCCAGTACTTC.

The chain couples TRBV9 to TRBJ2-5; 7 bases agree with TRBD2. Looked up from germline, CDR1 is SGDLS and CDR2 is YYNGEE. With V trimmed by 1 base and J by 2 bases, 2 bases remained unmatched. The CDR3 is 14 residues long. The chain's CDR3 is CASSVYGGQETQYF. DNA of the CDR3: TGTGCCAGCAGCGTATACGGGGGGCAAGAGACCCAGTACTTC.

This chain links TRBV6-4 with TRBJ2-1; 10 nucleotides align to TRBD1. J lost 8 bases, V lost 2 bases, and 6 bases had no gene match. Germline assignment: CDR1 MRHNA and CDR2 SNTAGT. This CDR3 spans 15 amino acids. CDR3 region: CASSDGTGDSDEQFF. The CDR3 region has the DNA TGTGCCAGCAGTGACGGGACAGGGGATTCGGATGAGCAGTTCTTC.

The chain joins TRBV28 to TRBJ1-5; D is unclear. CDR1 and CDR2 (germline): MDHEN, SYDVKM. V lost 6 bases to trimming and J lost 6 bases, with 9 bases between them. This CDR3 has 12 amino acids. The CDR3 sequence is CASSPGSQPQHF. CDR3 sequence (DNA): TGTGCCAGCAGCCCCGGTAGTCAGCCCCAGCATTTT. Looking up the rest from reference TRBV28 and TRBJ1-5 gives the full variable domain: DVKVTQSSRYLVKRTGEKVFLECVQDMDHENMFWYRQDPGLGLRLIYFSYDVKMKEKGDIPEGYSVSREKKERFSLILESASTNQTSMYLCASSPGSQPQHFGDGTRLSIL.

V and J are TRBV5-1 and TRBJ2-2; TRBD1 matches 9 bases. The CDR3 is 16 residues long. The germline V gene has CDR1 SGHRS and CDR2 YFSETQ. The V and J ends lost 5 bases and 3 bases, in that order; junction bases with no gene match: 8. The CDR3 is CASRSYDRGDTGELFF. The DNA for the CDR3 is TGCGCCAGCAGATCCTACGACAGGGGGGACACCGGGGAGCTGTTTTTT.

The chain couples TRBV18 to TRBJ1-3; no firm D call. Trimming left V 3 bases short and J 0 bases short, with 9 bases between. The CDR3 spans 15 residues. The germline V gene encodes CDR1 KGHSH and CDR2 LQKENI. CDR3 DNA sequence: TGTGCCAGCTCACCGGGCAGCTACTCTGGAAACACCATATATTTT. Its translation is CASSPGSYSGNTIYF.

The gene calls are TRBV4-1 and TRBJ2-7, with a weak D call TRBD1 (6 bases). Germline assignment: CDR1 MGHRA and CDR2 YSYEKL. The CDR3 is made up of 13 amino acids. V was cut by 1 base and J by 7 bases, with 11 bases left in between. CDR3 protein: CASSQVRGREQYF. As DNA, the CDR3 is TGCGCCAGCAGCCAAGTCAGGGGCAGGGAGCAGTACTTC.

J is TRBJ1-3 and V is TRBV5-1, with D possibly being TRBD1 (5 bases). Germline V gene data show CDR1 as SGHRS and CDR2 as YFSETQ. V lost 2 bases to trimming and J lost 2 bases, with 8 bases between them. The CDR3 covers 14 residues. The CDR3 DNA reads as TGCGCCAGCAGCTTTGGGGGGGCTGGAAACACCATATATTTT. Translating it yields CASSFGGAGNTIYF.

The chain couples TRBV30 to TRBJ2-1; 15 nucleotides line up with TRBD2. This CDR3 contains 14 residues. With V trimmed by 4 bases and J by 7 bases, 2 bases remained unmatched. CDR1 is GTSNPN, CDR2 SVGIG, per germline (reference sequence). Written as DNA, the CDR3 is TGTGCCTGGAATGGACTAGCGGGAGGGAATGAGCAGTTCTTC. It yields the protein CAWNGLAGGNEQFF.

This sequence joins TRBV7-3 and TRBJ2-5; D is perhaps TRBD1 (6 bases). The CDR3 runs to 14 residues. Trimming left V 5 bases short and J 5 bases short, with 15 bases between. Per the germline V gene, CDR1 is SGHTA and CDR2 is FQGTGA. CDR3 amino acids: CASSTQQGAETQYF. The CDR3 DNA sequence: TGTGCCAGCAGCACCCAACAGGGAGCTGAGACCCAGTACTTC.

The chain has TRBV11-2 and TRBJ1-5, with a tentative D call TRBD1 (5 bases). V was shortened by 5 bases and J by 2 bases, with 13 bases between the two germline ends. The germline CDR1 and CDR2 sequences are SGHAT and FQNNGV. CDR3 length equals 15 residues. In DNA, the CDR3 is TGTGCCAGCAGCGCCGGCAGGGTAGGCAATCAGCCCCAGCATTTT. It translates to CASSAGRVGNQPQHF.

The CDR3 sequence is CASSITPEGTYSYEQYF. In nucleotides, the CDR3 is TGCGCCAGCAGCATTACCCCCGAGGGGACTTACTCCTACGAGCAGTACTTC. V usage is TRBV5-1 and J usage is TRBJ2-7; tentative D call: TRBD2 (6 bases). Trimming stripped 4 bases from V and 0 bases from J, with 20 bases between. Looked up from germline, CDR1 is SGHRS and CDR2 is YFSETQ. CDR3 size: 17 residues.

V usage is TRBV4-1 and J usage is TRBJ1-2; 10 bases are a match to TRBD1. J lost 7 bases, V lost 3 bases, and 11 bases had no gene match. This CDR3 has 16 amino acids. Germline CDR1 is MGHRA and CDR2 is YSYEKL. The CDR3 region is CASSQGLGQGVVGYTF. CDR3 DNA: TGCGCCAGCAGCCAGGGACTCGGACAGGGGGTTGTTGGCTACACCTTC.

The gene calls are TRBV28 and TRBJ2-5, with 9 bases aligning to TRBD1. This CDR3 has 15 residues. The ends lost 6 bases at V and 5 bases at J; junction bases unmatched: 10. The germline gives CDR1 MDHEN, CDR2 SYDVKM. The CDR3 loop reads CASSQNRGQGETQYF. CDR3 DNA sequence: TGTGCCAGCAGCCAAAACAGGGGGCAGGGGGAGACCCAGTACTTC.

The V call is TRBV29-1, the J call TRBJ2-2; D unclear. Germline V lookup: CDR1 SQVTM, CDR2 ANQGSEA. Deletions cut 3 bases from V and 6 bases from J, with 8 bases between. This CDR3 contains 12 residues. CDR3 region: CSVDGSAGELFF. CDR3 nucleotides: TGCAGCGTTGATGGCTCCGCCGGGGAGCTGTTTTTT.

V and J are TRBV19 and TRBJ1-2; no clear D gene. CDR1 is LNHDA and CDR2 is SQIVND in the germline V gene (reference sequence). V was shortened by 2 bases and J by 4 bases, with 23 bases between the two germline ends. CDR3 length: 18 residues. In nucleotides, the CDR3 is TGTGCCAGTAGTATATCTGCGTCCGGGATACTTGGTACCTATGGCTACACCTTC. Protein sequence: CASSISASGILGTYGYTF. The variable domain in full, completed from reference TRBV19 and TRBJ1-2, reads DGGITQSPKYLFRKEGQNVTLSCEQNLNHDAMYWYRQDPGQGLRLIYYSQIVNDFQKGDIAEGYSVSREKKESFPLTVTSAQKNPTAFYLCASSISASGILGTYGYTFGSGTRLTVV.

The chain employs TRBV28 and TRBJ2-7, with 7 nucleotides matching TRBD1. Germline V CDR1 and CDR2: MDHEN, SYDVKM. V lost 6 bases and J lost 1; bases outside the gene matches: 9. This CDR3 comprises 15 residues. The CDR3 DNA sequence: TGTGCCAGCAGCCCCCTGGGACAGTTGTCCTACGAGCAGTACTTC. Its protein is CASSPLGQLSYEQYF.

V usage is TRBV6-5 and J usage is TRBJ2-7, with 7 bases aligning to TRBD1. V gave up 0 bases and J gave up 3 bases; unmatched junction bases: 5. The CDR3 loop spans 15 amino acids. Germline CDR1 reads MNHEY; CDR2 reads SVGAGI. CDR3 amino acids: CASSYSRDSNYEQYF. The CDR3 bases are TGTGCCAGCAGTTACTCCCGGGACAGCAACTACGAGCAGTACTTC.

In DNA, the CDR3 is TGTGCCAGCAGCTTAAACAGGGATGGTGCCTACGAGCAGTACTTC. Its translation is CASSLNRDGAYEQYF. The gene calls are TRBV11-2 and TRBJ2-7, with D possibly being TRBD1 (6 bases). V lost 2 bases, J lost 2 bases, and 13 bases lay in between. Germline assignment: CDR1 SGHAT and CDR2 FQNNGV. This CDR3 is 15 amino acids long.

This chain connects TRBV5-1 to TRBJ2-1; TRBD1 aligns across 7 bases. With 3 bases clipped from V and 5 bases from J, the junction kept 8 bases outside the gene matches. This CDR3 spans 15 amino acids. Germline assignment: CDR1 SGHRS and CDR2 YFSETQ. The CDR3 protein is CASSSGTDYNNEQFF. CDR3 sequence (DNA): TGCGCCAGCAGCTCGGGGACAGATTACAACAATGAGCAGTTCTTC.

This rearrangement joins TRBV7-7 to TRBJ2-3; TRBD2 matches 8 bases. Trimming cost V 1 base and J 1 base; bases outside gene matches: 4. CDR3 size: 16 residues. Germline V gives CDR1 SSHAT, CDR2 FNYEAQ (reference sequence). CDR3 region: CASSLVAGTGTDTQYF. CDR3 coding DNA: TGTGCCAGCAGCTTAGTAGCGGGGACCGGCACAGATACGCAGTATTTT.

The chain employs TRBV28 and TRBJ1-5, with TRBD1 matching 9 bases. In germline, CDR1 is MDHEN, CDR2 SYDVKM. The CDR3 consists of 13 residues. V shed 7 bases, J shed 7 bases, and the junction held 5 bases outside the gene matches. The CDR3 DNA reads as TGTGCCAGCAAACAGGGGGCATGGCAGCCCCAGCATTTT. Translated, it gives CASKQGAWQPQHF.